Listed here are 25 T cell receptor beta chains from one sample, sequenced in a study of graft-versus-host responses after intestinal transplantation. These receptors lack a known antigen. Assay used: immunoSEQ multiplex PCR; TCRdb lists only in-frame clones, some missing. The table lists more than 65,000 clones, about 88% of them singletons. The source material was unstimulated CD4+ T cells sorted from spleen or lymph node cells, sampled before intestinal transplant. All receptors come from a human donor who received an intestinal transplant.

V is TRBV6-1 and J is TRBJ1-6; TRBD1 agrees at 7 bases. The CDR3 totals 18 residues. CDR1 MNHNS and CDR2 SASEGT come from the germline V gene. Unmatched junction bases numbered 14, after V lost 4 bases and J lost 5 bases. CDR3 in DNA: TGTGCCAGCAGTGCCCCCGACAGGGAAAGGTGGAATAATTCACCCCTCCACTTT. Translated: CASSAPDRERWNNSPLHF.

V and J are TRBV5-1 and TRBJ2-2; 7 bases align to TRBD1. Germline CDR1 reads SGHRS; CDR2 reads YFSETQ. Germline trimming cut 7 bases from V and 0 bases from J; bases unmatched to any gene: 6. The CDR3 is made up of 15 amino acids. CDR3 in amino acids: CASSSGTANTGELFF. In DNA, the CDR3 is TGCGCCAGCTCATCCGGGACAGCGAACACCGGGGAGCTGTTTTTT.

This chain connects TRBV4-2 to TRBJ2-3; 11 nucleotides align to TRBD2. This CDR3 spans 16 amino acids. Germline loops: CDR1 LGHNA, CDR2 YNFKEQ. V was clipped by 1 base and J by 4 bases; unmatched bases: 4. The CDR3 DNA reads as TGTGCCAGCAGCCAAGGGGGTAGCGGGAGGGCAGATACGCAGTATTTT. It specifies CASSQGGSGRADTQYF.

The chain employs TRBV27 and TRBJ1-1; TRBD1 aligns across 10 bases. In germline, CDR1 is MNHEY, CDR2 SMNVEV (reference sequence). The CDR3 is 15 amino acids. The trim removed 7 bases at V and 0 bases at J, leaving 5 bases unmatched. CDR3 nucleotide sequence: TGTGCCAGCAAACGGACAGGGGGTTTGAACACTGAAGCTTTCTTT. It yields the protein CASKRTGGLNTEAFF.

The gene calls are TRBV5-6 and TRBJ2-7; 8 bases match TRBD1. CDR1 SGHDT and CDR2 YYEEEE come from the germline V gene. The CDR3 is 16 residues long. The J segment lost 2 bases and the V segment lost 1 base, leaving 8 bases of the junction unmatched. CDR3: CASSLSLGTGAYEQYF. Here the CDR3 DNA reads TGTGCCAGCAGCTTGTCTTTGGGGACAGGAGCCTACGAGCAGTACTTC.

The chain recombines TRBV27 with TRBJ2-1, with 7 bases identical to TRBD1. CDR3 length: 14 amino acids. The ends lost 5 bases at V and 9 bases at J; junction bases unmatched: 10. CDR1 and CDR2 (germline): MNHEY, SMNVEV (reference sequence). The CDR3 bases are TGTGCCAGCAGTGAGAGGCCCGACAGGGCTGAGCAGTTCTTC. Its protein product is CASSERPDRAEQFF.

The chain combines TRBV29-1 with TRBJ2-1; the D is unclear. V lost 6 bases and J lost 10, with 7 bases in between. Germline V lookup: CDR1 SQVTM, CDR2 ANQGSEA. This CDR3 spans 9 amino acids. CDR3 sequence reads: CSVDGEQFF. For the CDR3, the DNA is TGCAGCGTCGATGGCGAGCAGTTCTTC.

This chain connects TRBV27 to TRBJ2-4, with 8 bases matching TRBD1. The germline V gene encodes CDR1 MNHEY and CDR2 SMNVEV (reference sequence). The J segment lost 4 bases and the V segment lost 4 bases, leaving 12 bases of the junction unmatched. The CDR3 is 17 amino acids. The CDR3 sequence: CASSSRPPGQAKNIQYF. The CDR3 nucleotides are TGTGCCAGCAGTTCTCGGCCCCCGGGACAGGCTAAAAACATTCAGTACTTC.

The CDR3 DNA follows: TGCGCCAGCAGCCAAGTTCCGAGGGGGACAGCCTACGAGCAGTACTTC. Its protein is CASSQVPRGTAYEQYF. The rearrangement uses TRBV4-1 and TRBJ2-7; the match to TRBD1 covers 7 bases. This CDR3 is built from 16 residues. The V gene's germline CDR1 is MGHRA and CDR2 YSYEKL. The J segment lost 2 bases and the V segment lost 1 base, leaving 8 bases of the junction unmatched.

This clone was detected only a few times. This chain uses TRBV7-2 with TRBJ1-6; 7 bases are shared with TRBD1. This CDR3 has 16 residues. V was clipped by 5 bases and J by 6 bases; unmatched bases: 10. Germline V gives CDR1 SGHTA, CDR2 FQGNSA. DNA for the CDR3: TGTGCCAGCAGCCTCCGGACAGGACGGGTTAATTCACCCCTCCACTTT. Amino acids: CASSLRTGRVNSPLHF.

The J gene is TRBJ2-1, the V gene TRBV6-5; tentative D call: TRBD1 (6 bases). Germline-derived CDR1 and CDR2 are MNHEY and SVGAGI. Between the trimmed V and J ends, which lost 4 bases and 14 bases, there was a span of 15 bases. The CDR3 contains 12 residues. CDR3 sequence (DNA): TGTGCCAGCAGTTCTACGACAGGCTTGGAGTTCTTC. Translation gives CASSSTTGLEFF.

The chain links TRBV6-5 to TRBJ2-7; 7 bases map to TRBD1. CDR1 is MNHEY, CDR2 SVGAGI, per germline. The CDR3 is 14 amino acids. The J segment lost 6 bases and the V segment lost 6 bases, leaving 11 bases of the junction unmatched. CDR3 sequence (DNA): TGTGCCAGCAGGCGTACAGGGACAGCCTCCGAGCAGTACTTC. Amino acids: CASRRTGTASEQYF.

The CDR3 sequence is CASSLGGLPLYEQFF. The CDR3 DNA reads TGTGCCAGCAGCTTGGGAGGACTACCTCTCTATGAGCAGTTCTTC. J is TRBJ2-1 and V is TRBV5-6, with a possible D match to TRBD2 (6 bases). CDR3 length equals 15 residues. Between the trimmed V and J ends, which lost 0 bases and 8 bases, there was a span of 15 bases. Germline values: CDR1 SGHDT, CDR2 YYEEEE.

The V and J genes are TRBV5-8 and TRBJ2-6; TRBD2 aligns across 8 bases. V lost 0 bases to trimming and J lost 3 bases; unmatched junction nucleotides: 5. Germline loops: CDR1 SGHTS, CDR2 YDEGEE. This CDR3 is built from 17 residues. The CDR3, as DNA: TGTGCCAGCAGCTTGGTCGGGAGGGTTTTTGGGGCCAACGTCCTGACTTTC. Translation: CASSLVGRVFGANVLTF. Supplemented by reference TRBV5-8 and TRBJ2-6, the full variable domain reads EAGVTQSPTHLIKTRGQQATLRCSPISGHTSVYWYQQALGLGLQFLLWYDEGEERNRGNFPPRFSGRQFPNYSSELNVNALELEDSALYLCASSLVGRVFGANVLTFGAGSRLTVL.

The rearrangement links TRBV28 to TRBJ1-4, with 8 bases aligning to TRBD1. The CDR3 consists of 20 residues. V dropped 2 bases and J dropped 10; count of bases not matched to a gene: 24. Germline V gives CDR1 MDHEN, CDR2 SYDVKM. The CDR3 DNA is TGTGCCAGCAGTTTAAAAGGGACAGGCTGGAATAAGCTAACCCAACCAAAACTGTTTTTT. Translating it yields CASSLKGTGWNKLTQPKLFF.

V and J are TRBV4-1 and TRBJ2-3, with 11 bases lining up with TRBD2. The CDR3 length is 16 residues. The germline CDR1 and CDR2 sequences are MGHRA and YSYEKL. V shed 2 bases and J 2 bases; nucleotides not matched to a gene: 3. The CDR3 is CASSQRLAGSTDTQYF. The CDR3 region has the DNA TGCGCCAGCAGCCAACGACTAGCGGGATCCACAGATACGCAGTATTTT.

This clone has only one observation. The rearrangement links TRBV5-1 to TRBJ1-1; D is possibly TRBD1 (6 bases). Germline assignment: CDR1 SGHRS and CDR2 YFSETQ. The V end lost 3 bases, the J end lost 6 bases, and 12 bases lay between the germline ends. The CDR3 covers 13 residues. CDR3 nucleotides: TGCGCCAGCAGCTCACAGGGCTACCCTGAAGCTTTCTTT. Protein sequence: CASSSQGYPEAFF.

This sequence joins TRBV27 and TRBJ2-5; 12 bases are a match to TRBD1. The CDR3 covers 19 residues. V was clipped by 6 bases and J by 1 base; unmatched bases: 15. Germline V lookup: CDR1 MNHEY, CDR2 SMNVEV (reference sequence). This CDR3 is CASRATGQGAVSAQETQYF. DNA of the CDR3: TGTGCCAGCAGGGCCACGGGACAGGGGGCGGTATCGGCCCAAGAGACCCAGTACTTC.

The rearrangement uses TRBV28 and TRBJ1-4; D is undetermined. Per germline, CDR1 MDHEN and CDR2 SYDVKM. This CDR3 is built from 14 residues. Deletions cut 5 bases from V and 8 bases from J, with 15 bases between. CDR3 sequence: CASSLGGLREKLFF. CDR3 nucleotide sequence: TGTGCCAGCAGTCTTGGAGGGCTCAGGGAAAAACTGTTTTTT.

V is TRBV29-1 and J is TRBJ2-3, with 13 bases identical to TRBD2. The germline CDR1 and CDR2 sequences are SQVTM and ANQGSEA. The ends lost 6 bases at V and 0 bases at J; junction bases unmatched: 6. The CDR3 has 16 amino acids. This chain's CDR3 is CSVLGTSGKSTDTQYF. The DNA for the CDR3 is TGCAGCGTGCTCGGGACTAGCGGGAAGAGCACAGATACGCAGTATTTT.

This chain connects TRBV9 to TRBJ2-3, with 12 nucleotides matching TRBD2. The length of the CDR3 is 15 residues. The V gene end was trimmed by 4 bases and the J gene end by 7 bases; junction bases not matched to a gene: 7. CDR1 is SGDLS and CDR2 is YYNGEE in the germline V gene. CDR3 coding DNA: TGTGCCAGCAGCTTAGGACTAGCGGGATCCTATACGCAGTATTTT. As protein: CASSLGLAGSYTQYF.

The rearrangement links TRBV27 to TRBJ2-1; perhaps TRBD2 as D (5 bases). The germline V and J ends were trimmed by 8 bases and 1 base, with 12 bases remaining between them. CDR1 is MNHEY, CDR2 SMNVEV, per germline (reference sequence). This CDR3 spans 14 amino acids. The CDR3 here is CASGSGFSYNEQFF. CDR3 DNA sequence: TGTGCCAGCGGGTCGGGGTTTTCCTACAATGAGCAGTTCTTC.

The chain uses TRBV10-2 and TRBJ2-1; a possible D gene is TRBD2 (5 bases). The V gene's germline CDR1 is WSHSY and CDR2 SAAADI. Deletions cut 5 bases from V and 0 bases from J, with 17 bases between. The CDR3 is 17 residues long. In nucleotides, the CDR3 is TGCGCCAGCAGTAATGCTCGAGGGTTAGACTCCTACAATGAGCAGTTCTTC. Residues: CASSNARGLDSYNEQFF.

The chain employs TRBV6-4 and TRBJ2-5; maybe TRBD1 (6 bases). CDR1 and CDR2 from the germline V gene are MRHNA and SNTAGT. The CDR3 is 12 amino acids. Trimming pared 7 bases from V and 2 bases from J, leaving 8 bases between. The CDR3: CASTGQQETQYF. The CDR3 region has the DNA TGTGCCAGCACCGGACAGCAAGAGACCCAGTACTTC.

V gene TRBV6-5 combines with J gene TRBJ2-7; 9 bases fit TRBD2. This CDR3 comprises 13 residues. CDR1 MNHEY and CDR2 SVGAGI come from the germline V gene. With 2 bases clipped from V and 7 bases from J, the junction kept 3 bases outside the gene matches. The CDR3 bases are TGTGCCAGCAGTTACCCTGGACTAGCGGAGCAGTACTTC. Translated: CASSYPGLAEQYF.